Presented here are 19 T cell receptor beta chains from one specimen sequenced in a study of cytomegalovirus exposure and HLA in healthy donors. 60 Vbeta and 13 Jbeta primers were used in PCR. TCRdb's table, derived via immunoSEQ multiplex PCR, lists solely in-frame clones and lacks some. The data hold around 200,000 clones, with 70% to 85% observed a single time. Sequencing used PBMCs. The receptors derive from a girl aged 2-15 years in good health and CMV-seropositive.

The rearrangement joins TRBV14 to TRBJ1-1; D uncertain. V lost 1 base to trimming and J lost 0 bases, with 9 bases between them. CDR1 and CDR2 (germline): SGHDN, FVKESK. The CDR3 sequence is 15 residues long. Here the CDR3 DNA reads TGTGCCAGCAGCCAAGCCCTGGGAGTGAACACTGAAGCTTTCTTT. As protein: CASSQALGVNTEAFF.

The chain combines TRBV30 with TRBJ2-5; 8 bases are a match to TRBD2. There are 13 residues in the CDR3. From germline, CDR1 is GTSNPN and CDR2 SVGIG (reference sequence). V lost 3 bases to trimming and J lost 4 bases; unmatched junction nucleotides: 4. The CDR3 reads CAWRGLAGETQYF. Written as DNA, the CDR3 is TGTGCCTGGAGAGGGCTAGCGGGAGAGACCCAGTACTTC.

CDR3 residues: CASSDRRSPISNEQFF. CDR3 sequence (DNA): TGTGCCAGCAGTGACAGAAGGAGCCCGATCTCCAATGAGCAGTTCTTC. The chain uses TRBV6-1 and TRBJ2-1, with D unresolved. Trimming removed 3 bases from V and 6 bases from J, with 18 bases in between. The CDR3 runs 16 residues. Germline V gene data show CDR1 as MNHNS and CDR2 as SASEGT.

The chain combines TRBV2 with TRBJ2-3, with TRBD2 matching over 7 bases. With V trimmed by 7 bases and J by 4 bases, 8 bases remained unmatched. This CDR3 has 14 residues. Germline V gene lookup returns CDR1 SNHLY and CDR2 FYNNEI. In nucleotides, the CDR3 is TGTGCCAGCAAGAAGCGGGGCGGGGCAGATACGCAGTATTTT. Residues: CASKKRGGADTQYF.

The chain recombines TRBV27 with TRBJ2-7; weak D call: TRBD1 (5 bases). The germline CDR1 and CDR2 sequences are MNHEY and SMNVEV (reference sequence). V gave up 1 base and J gave up 5 bases, with 15 bases separating them. This CDR3 comprises 15 residues. DNA of the CDR3: TGTGCCAGCAGTTTATTTGGTCCCAGGGTCCACGAGCAGTACTTC. Its protein is CASSLFGPRVHEQYF.

This clone was detected only once. The rearrangement uses TRBV2 and TRBJ2-7; 9 bases line up with TRBD1. The CDR3 is made up of 14 amino acids. J gave up 3 bases and V 9 bases, and 9 bases lay outside the gene matches. Germline V lookup: CDR1 SNHLY, CDR2 FYNNEI. CDR3 protein: CARVAGQGVYEQYF. The CDR3 DNA reads TGTGCCAGGGTCGCGGGACAGGGCGTCTACGAGCAGTACTTC.

The V call is TRBV18, the J call TRBJ2-5; 8 bases match TRBD1. CDR1 KGHSH and CDR2 LQKENI come from the germline V gene. Trimming removed 2 bases from V and 5 bases from J; junction bases left unmatched: 10. The CDR3 extends over 16 amino acids. The CDR3 sequence is CASSPSPPGGAETQYF. The CDR3 nucleotides read TGTGCCAGCTCACCAAGTCCGCCAGGGGGCGCGGAGACCCAGTACTTC.

The chain links TRBV2 to TRBJ2-7, with 9 bases identical to TRBD2. V shed 4 bases and J 3 bases; nucleotides not matched to a gene: 13. CDR1 and CDR2 (germline): SNHLY, FYNNEI. The CDR3 has 17 residues. The CDR3 region has the DNA TGTGCCAGCAGTGGTATTAGCGGGAGTAAGTGGAGCTACGAGCAGTACTTC. Translating it yields CASSGISGSKWSYEQYF.

This clone was recorded only once. The chain couples TRBV19 to TRBJ2-4; 11 nucleotides agree with TRBD1. V lost 4 bases to trimming and J lost 1 base; unmatched junction nucleotides: 3. The CDR3 consists of 16 residues. Germline CDR1 reads LNHDA; CDR2 reads SQIVND (reference sequence). The CDR3 here is CASSTGQGVAKNIQYF. In nucleotides, the CDR3 is TGTGCCAGTAGTACGGGACAGGGGGTGGCCAAAAACATTCAGTACTTC.

In its sample, this clone was seen once. V is TRBV5-1 and J is TRBJ2-3; 9 bases agree with TRBD1. This CDR3 has 15 amino acids. V dropped 3 bases and J dropped 1; count of bases not matched to a gene: 3. The germline gives CDR1 SGHRS, CDR2 YFSETQ. This CDR3 is CASSSQGAGTDTQYF. In DNA, the CDR3 is TGCGCCAGCAGCTCACAGGGGGCTGGCACAGATACGCAGTATTTT.

The V gene is TRBV11-2, the J gene TRBJ2-7, with D possibly being TRBD1 (5 bases). There are 14 residues in the CDR3. Trimming stripped 1 base from V and 6 bases from J, with 13 bases between. CDR1 SGHAT and CDR2 FQNNGV come from the germline V gene. This CDR3 reads CASSLAGREGEQYF. The CDR3 DNA reads as TGTGCCAGCAGCTTAGCAGGCAGGGAAGGCGAGCAGTACTTC.

The chain links TRBV5-1 to TRBJ2-1, with 7 bases aligning to TRBD2. V shed 6 bases and J 1 base; nucleotides not matched to a gene: 4. Germline V gene data show CDR1 as SGHRS and CDR2 as YFSETQ. The CDR3 covers 14 residues. The CDR3 sequence is CASKVSGSYNEQFF. CDR3 nucleotide sequence: TGCGCCAGCAAAGTTAGCGGGTCCTACAATGAGCAGTTCTTC.

CDR3 residues: CAWGQGYNYGYTF. Written as DNA, the CDR3 is TGTGCCTGGGGACAGGGTTATAACTATGGCTACACCTTC. This chain links TRBV30 with TRBJ1-2; 8 positions match TRBD1. The CDR3 spans 13 residues. In germline, CDR1 is GTSNPN, CDR2 SVGIG (reference sequence). V lost 5 bases to trimming and J lost 1 base; unmatched junction nucleotides: 3.

The chain links TRBV28 to TRBJ1-2, with 9 bases lining up with TRBD1. The germline gives CDR1 MDHEN, CDR2 SYDVKM. The trim removed 3 bases at V and 0 bases at J, leaving 8 bases unmatched. This CDR3 is built from 17 residues. CDR3 amino acids: CASSLVLGDRANYGYTF. In DNA, the CDR3 is TGTGCCAGCAGTTTGGTACTAGGGGACAGGGCTAACTATGGCTACACCTTC.

The chain has TRBV5-1 and TRBJ2-5; TRBD2 agrees at 7 bases. The V segment lost 0 bases and the J segment 5 bases; nucleotides outside the gene matches: 10. Germline loops: CDR1 SGHRS, CDR2 YFSETQ. The CDR3 extends over 16 amino acids. The CDR3 loop is CASSLAGLAAFETQYF. The DNA for the CDR3 is TGCGCCAGCAGCTTGGCGGGGCTAGCGGCCTTTGAGACCCAGTACTTC.

The chain links TRBV19 to TRBJ1-2; D might be TRBD1 (5 bases). This CDR3 has 12 amino acids. CDR1 is LNHDA, CDR2 SQIVND, per germline (reference sequence). V shed 6 bases and J shed 6 bases, with 11 bases lying between them. The CDR3 here is CASRGLGDGYTF. The CDR3 DNA reads as TGTGCCAGTAGGGGCCTAGGGGATGGCTACACCTTC.

This chain joins TRBV5-1 and TRBJ2-2; D ambiguous. The CDR3 contains 15 residues. With 4 bases removed from V and 5 bases from J, the gap between germline ends came to 15 bases. Germline loops: CDR1 SGHRS, CDR2 YFSETQ. DNA of the CDR3: TGCGCCAGCAGCCCCATCGGCAGCAGGACCGGGGAGCTGTTTTTT. Its protein is CASSPIGSRTGELFF. The full variable domain, its missing parts supplied by reference TRBV5-1 and TRBJ2-2, is KAGVTQTPRYLIKTRGQQVTLSCSPISGHRSVSWYQQTPGQGLQFLFEYFSETQRNKGNFPGRFSGRQFSNSRSEMNVSTLELGDSALYLCASSPIGSRTGELFFGEGSRLTVL.

The chain combines TRBV19 with TRBJ1-2; D possibly corresponds to TRBD1 (6 bases). The germline V gene encodes CDR1 LNHDA and CDR2 SQIVND (reference sequence). Trimming removed 5 bases at V and 3 bases at J, with 13 bases between. This CDR3 is built from 14 residues. CDR3 sequence: CASSLNRVDYGYTF. The CDR3 DNA reads as TGTGCCAGTAGTCTCAACAGGGTAGACTATGGCTACACCTTC. Supplemented by reference TRBV19 and TRBJ1-2, the full variable domain reads DGGITQSPKYLFRKEGQNVTLSCEQNLNHDAMYWYRQDPGQGLRLIYYSQIVNDFQKGDIAEGYSVSREKKESFPLTVTSAQKNPTAFYLCASSLNRVDYGYTFGSGTRLTVV.

This chain uses TRBV30 with TRBJ1-2; D is ambiguous. The CDR3 runs 16 residues. Per the germline V gene, CDR1 is GTSNPN and CDR2 is SVGIG (reference sequence). V lost 0 bases and J lost 2, with 16 bases in between. The CDR3 nucleotides read TGTGCCTGGAGTGTACGCGTAGCGGGGAGAAACTATGGCTACACCTTC. It specifies CAWSVRVAGRNYGYTF.